The T cell receptor (beta chain) described here comes from a study of cytomegalovirus exposure and HLA in healthy donors (TCRdb year 2017). As for the study more broadly: According to an earlier analysis of a few hundred of the donors, some 180 million T cells yielded roughly 110 million unique TCR beta sequences and 276 Gb of sequence data. An early release that covered roughly 600 HLA-typed donors contained around 300 gigabases of sequencing data and about 93 million unique TCR sequences. Among the approximately 400 genotyped donors, about 83% belonged to the genetic ancestry cluster associated with self-reported Caucasian donors. The study was designed to test whether signatures of past pathogen exposure could be identified by cataloging public T cell receptors. The study used immunosequencing to profile the T cell repertoires of approximately 650 subjects and linked those repertoires to cytomegalovirus serostatus. A separate validation cohort of 100 to 150 different subjects was used in addition to the 666-subject first cohort. The study combined high-throughput TCR immunosequencing, statistical association of individual TCRs with disease status, and machine learning to predict cytomegalovirus infection status. A later analysis re-examined previously published TCR beta repertoires from about 700 donors and added high-resolution HLA genotyping to investigate patterns of TCR occurrence. Rather than drawing on any new phenotypic data, the later analysis identified candidate immune exposures from TCR beta sequences and the way those sequences occurred across donors. An earlier analysis of 587 of the donors used high-throughput TCR beta sequencing to judge whether each TCR beta V gene segment behaved as functional or pseudogenic. Alongside the repertoire data, information on donor age, sex, ethnicity and CMV serostatus was compiled. A later genetic analysis took genome-wide SNP genotypes for about 60% of the roughly 670 donors and used that subset as a discovery cohort. All discovery cohort repertoires had been generated using a single sequencing platform. HLA typing included class I and class II loci at four-digit resolution. Typing coverage differed by locus: A, B, C, DRB1 and DQB1 were typed in roughly 620-630 donors, DQA1 in roughly 500, DPA1 in around 580, and DPB1 in just under 490. A handful of DR-DQ haplotypes were handled as single units for association and clustering because linkage in the cohort was strong. On average, over 200,000 unique TCR beta nucleotide sequences were sequenced per donor among 398 genotyped donors of the cohort, with roughly a sixth of those sequences being non-productive.

The library relied on the immunoSEQ multiplex PCR assay. The multiplex PCR relied on a mix of 60 forward primers for TCR Vbeta segments and 13 reverse primers for TCR Jbeta segments. A multiplex PCR assay on genomic DNA amplified the CDR3 region of rearranged TCR beta genes. Amplified TCR beta libraries were sequenced as 87-base-pair reads on the Illumina HiSeq System. The authors' pipeline ran thus. A later analysis counted approximately 84 million unique TCR beta chains across the 650 to 700 repertoires, and 9 million to 14 million of these chains were shared by at least two donors. To remove PCR and sequencing errors, raw reads were error-corrected and collapsed into unique sequences using a nearest-neighbor algorithm that merged closely related sequences. V, D and J gene segments were assigned by aligning CDR3 sequences to IMGT reference sequences. For a sequence to be retained, a match of at least six nucleotides to both a V gene segment and a J gene segment was required. Rearrangements were called productive when the CDR3 lacked stop codons and stayed in frame with V and J; all others were non-productive. Following IMGT convention, CDR3 was defined as the stretch from the second conserved V-encoded cysteine up to the conserved J-encoded phenylalanine. Sequences without an unambiguous match to a single V gene segment were excluded from the earlier analysis of several hundred of the donors. In an earlier analysis of a few hundred of the donors, V segments were called functional above 56.7% productive rearrangements and were called segregating when the between-donor standard deviation exceeded 5%. To diagnose cytomegalovirus status from the catalog of TCR beta chain sequences, a statistical classification framework was built. V and J gene assignment, in a later analysis, came from comparing TCR nucleotide sequences with IMGT/GENE-DB human TR gene sequences. A later analysis assigned CDR3 sequences and most-parsimonious VDJ recombination scenarios with the TCRdist pipeline. A later analysis defined each TCR beta chain by its CDR3 amino acid sequence plus V-gene family, and excluded reads lacking a unique V-gene family. A later analysis removed 500 to 650 highly shared, low-generation-probability nucleotide sequences to deal with suspected cross-contamination and a sequencing artifact. A later analysis calculated a clonal expansion index for each public chain from normalized within-repertoire ranks of inferred template counts. A later analysis computed generation probabilities with a VDJ recombination model fitted to out-of-frame rearrangements, and checked the results against IGoR. In a later analysis, TCR-TCR, TCR-HLA and TCR-CMV co-occurrence was scored with hypergeometric tests, and a repertoire-size bias correction was applied to TCR pairs. To estimate false discovery rates, a later analysis permuted the HLA or CMV assignments 20 times. In a later analysis, co-occurring TCRs were grouped using DBSCAN, with TCRdist sequence similarity added in when clustering inside HLA-allele-positive subsets. Repertoires with fewer than 30,000 or more than 120,000 public chains, plus five repertoires with anomalous nucleotide sharing, were excluded from co-occurrence clustering. In its TCRdb copy, this immuneACCESS table keeps in-frame sequences only and misses some clones. Where compared with another copy, unresolved V genes explain less than half of these, and the others have no known cause. The V and J calls and clone size were taken over from that table, and D and trimming were inferred from the DNA. Recorded for this sample are about 180,000 clones; under 85% of them occurred a single time. The ten biggest clones cover 2% to 2.5% of the sample.

A note on this clone: What antigen it recognizes has not been identified. The input lacks base qualities; no much larger clone sits a single base away.

The research as a whole found: In a later analysis, HLA-associated TCR beta chains showed more clonal expansion and lower generation probabilities than non-associated chains that were equally common. In a later analysis, TCR association rates were found to vary across HLA loci, with the most associated TCRs seen for DRB1 alleles and the fewest for HLA-C alleles. Roughly uniform sequencing depth across donors was assumed in presence/absence analyses, although this assumption may not hold. The authors suggested that the approach could potentially be generalized to other disease states and immunological phenotypes. Across donors, most TCR sequences were observed very rarely, whereas some public TCRs were present in many individuals. The cohort was sequenced for TCR beta chains only, and without alpha or paired-chain data the features that could be detected were limited. A cluster of highly shared sequence variants was judged likely to represent a technical artifact of the sequencing pipeline. Over 15 rarely observed V segments, including chromosome 9 orphons, were excluded from the earlier analysis of approximately 600 of the donors because counts were too low. Linkage disequilibrium might explain the correlated functional status among segregating V segments, but an unknown experimental factor could not be excluded. Cytomegalovirus status was reported to be diagnosed by the classifier with high specificity and sensitivity in both the original and validation cohorts. A later genetic analysis reported fewer N-insertions in productive TCRs among donors in an Asian-associated ancestry cluster than the roughly 620-donor mean. Assigning TCR associations to individual alleles was difficult when HLA alleles, especially DR and DQ, strongly co-occurred. An earlier analysis of around 540 of the donors showed that most TCR beta V segments appeared in productive rearrangements either about 90% or about 30% of the time, which broadly matched IMGT annotations. Several of the top co-occurrence clusters appeared to be linked to parvovirus B19, influenza, CMV and Epstein-Barr virus, according to a later analysis. CMV serostatus was the only immune exposure information available for the cohort. In a later analysis, 15,000 to 20,000 TCR beta sequences were associated with specific HLA alleles at a false discovery rate of 0.05. V-gene and J-gene trimming of TCR beta chains was associated with a missense DCLRE1C variant in a later genetic analysis, and the association was replicated in an independent cohort. A further reported finding was that TCR beta sequences accurately predicted the HLA-A and HLA-B alleles for most subjects in the first cohort. The 87-base-pair reads could not distinguish some IMGT-functional V segments, including TRBV6-2 and TRBV6-3, so those segments were excluded. Most CMV-associated TCR beta chains appeared to be HLA-restricted in a later analysis, and the HLA associations seemed to be driven largely by CMV exposure. The study listed 150 to 200 TCR beta chains as associated with cytomegalovirus. In vitro tests confirmed that three of the cytomegalovirus-associated TCR beta chains recognize cytomegalovirus antigens. Because HLA typing was unavailable for some donors at each locus, only the typed subset was used in association tests.

In total, 666 healthy bone marrow donors made up the cohort. At the time of sampling, every cohort member was nominally healthy, though immune exposures that went unrecorded were likely present. CMV serostatus was positive for 250 to 300 and negative for about 50% of the roughly 700 cohort members, and was not recorded for this donor. A peripheral blood sample was collected from each donor, and TCR beta sequencing was performed on peripheral blood mononuclear cells. Genomic DNA was extracted from the blood cell samples with the Qiagen DNeasy Blood Extraction Kit. Measured from the cysteine to the phenylalanine, the CDR3 is 13 residues long. Kept here is only the CDR3 DNA, which spans 39 bases and is read in frame from base 1. Cut back by 5 bases and 4 bases, the V and J ends lie 12 bases apart. From the germline V gene, CDR1 is SGHTA and CDR2 is FQGNSA.

The receptor was isolated from a human donor in good health. This chain joins TRBV7-2 to TRBJ2-7, with the D gene call left open. Sequencing was done on a sample of PBMCs. The CDR3 reads as follows: CASSTQTLYEQYF. The DNA is TGTGCCAGCAGCACCCAGACACTGTACGAGCAGTACTTC. Beyond the CDR3, the reference TRBV7-2 and TRBJ2-7 genes provide the residues; the full variable domain reads: GAGVSQSPSNKVTEKGKDVELRCDPISGHTALYWYRQSLGQGLEFLIYFQGNSAPDKSGLPSDRFSAERTGGSVSTLTIQRTQQEDSAVYLCASSTQTLYEQYFGPGTRLTVT.